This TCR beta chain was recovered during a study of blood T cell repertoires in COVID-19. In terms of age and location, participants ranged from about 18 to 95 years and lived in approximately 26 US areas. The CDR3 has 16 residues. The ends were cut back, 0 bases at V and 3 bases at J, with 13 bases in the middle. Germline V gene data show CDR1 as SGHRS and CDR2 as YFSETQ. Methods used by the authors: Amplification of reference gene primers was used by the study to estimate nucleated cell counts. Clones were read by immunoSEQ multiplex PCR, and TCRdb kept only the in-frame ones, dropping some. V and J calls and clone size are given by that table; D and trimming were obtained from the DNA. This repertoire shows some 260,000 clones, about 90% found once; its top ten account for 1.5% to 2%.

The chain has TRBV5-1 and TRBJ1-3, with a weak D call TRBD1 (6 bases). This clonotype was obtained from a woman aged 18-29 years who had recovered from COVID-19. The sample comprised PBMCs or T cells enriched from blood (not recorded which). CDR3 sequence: CASSLAGGARGNTIYF. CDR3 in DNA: TGCGCCAGCAGCTTGGCTGGGGGGGCGCGTGGAAACACCATATATTTT.